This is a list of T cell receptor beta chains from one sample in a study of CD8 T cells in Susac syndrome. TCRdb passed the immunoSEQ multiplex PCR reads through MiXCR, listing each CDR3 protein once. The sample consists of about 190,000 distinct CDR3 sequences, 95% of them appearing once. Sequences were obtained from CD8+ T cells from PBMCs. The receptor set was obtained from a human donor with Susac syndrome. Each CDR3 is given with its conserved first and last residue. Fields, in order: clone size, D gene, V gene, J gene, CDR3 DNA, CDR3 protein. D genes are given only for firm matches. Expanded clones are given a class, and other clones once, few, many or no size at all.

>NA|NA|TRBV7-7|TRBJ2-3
TGTGCTAGCAGCTTAGGGAGGAGGACCACAGATACGCAGTATTTT
CASSLGRRTTDTQYF
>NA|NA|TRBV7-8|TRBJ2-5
TGTGCCAGCAGCTACGGACTTCGGGGAGAGACCCAGTACTTC
CASSYGLRGETQYF
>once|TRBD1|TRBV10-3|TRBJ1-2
TGTGCCATCAGTGACGCGACAGGGCTTGGCTACACCTTC
CAISDATGLGYTF
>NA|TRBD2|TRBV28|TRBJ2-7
TGTGCCAGCACCTCAGAGTGGGAGGGCTACGAGCAGTACTTC
CASTSEWEGYEQYF
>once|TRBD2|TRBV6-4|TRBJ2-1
TGTGCCAGCAGTGTATTCTCCGGGACTAGGGACCACAATGAGCAGTTCTTC
CASSVFSGTRDHNEQFF
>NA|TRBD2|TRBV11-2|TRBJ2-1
TGTGCCAGCACCTCTAGCGGGAGTCAGTTTCTTGAGCAGTTCTTC
CASTSSGSQFLEQFF
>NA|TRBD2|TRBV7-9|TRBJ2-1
TGTGCCAGCAGCTTAGCGGGAGGGCGGAATGAGCAGTTCTTC
CASSLAGGRNEQFF
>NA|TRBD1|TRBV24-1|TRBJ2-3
TGTGCCACCCGGGACAGACGCACAGATACGCAGTATTTT
CATRDRRTDTQYF
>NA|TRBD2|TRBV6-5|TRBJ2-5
TGTGCCAGCAGTTACGAATCGGGGGGACTCCAAGAGACCCAGTACTTC
CASSYESGGLQETQYF
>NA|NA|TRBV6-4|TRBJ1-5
TGTGCCAGCAGTGACTCCGGTTATTATCAGCCCCAGCATTTT
CASSDSGYYQPQHF
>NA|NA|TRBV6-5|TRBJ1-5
TGTGCCAGCAGACGCGGGGCGAGCAATCAGCCCCAGCATTTT
CASRRGASNQPQHF
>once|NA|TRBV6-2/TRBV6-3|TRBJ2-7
TGTGCCAGCAGTTACAGGGCGGGGTCCCACTACGAGCAGTACTTC
CASSYRAGSHYEQYF
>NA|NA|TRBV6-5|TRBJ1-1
TGTGCCAGCACCAAGATTTCGGGGGATGAAGCTTTCTTT
CASTKISGDEAFF
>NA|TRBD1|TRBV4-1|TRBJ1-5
TGCGCCAGCAGCCAAGAGACGGACAGGGTATATCAGCCCCAGCATTTT
CASSQETDRVYQPQHF
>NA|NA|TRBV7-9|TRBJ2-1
TGTGCCAGCAGCTTTAAGGCGGCGTACAATGAGCAGTTCTTC
CASSFKAAYNEQFF
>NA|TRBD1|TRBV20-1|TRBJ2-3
TGCAGTGCTAGAGATTTGACAGGGGAATTGTCAGATACGCAGTATTTT
CSARDLTGELSDTQYF
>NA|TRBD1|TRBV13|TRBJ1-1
TGTGCCAGCAGCTCCCCTGACAGGGGTGAAGCTTTCTTT
CASSSPDRGEAFF
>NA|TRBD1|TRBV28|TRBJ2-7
TGTGCCAGCGTCCGGGACAGGGTGGGAGAGCAGTACTTC
CASVRDRVGEQYF
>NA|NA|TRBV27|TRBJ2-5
TGTGCCAGCACAGACAGCCAAGAGACCCAGTACTTC
CASTDSQETQYF
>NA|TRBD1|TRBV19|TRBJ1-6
TGTGCCAGTAGTGGGGGACAGCCTAATTCACCCCTCCACTTT
CASSGGQPNSPLHF
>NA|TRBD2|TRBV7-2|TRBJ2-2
TGTGCCACTTCCGAAGTAGCGGGAGATGGCGGGGAGCTGTTTTTT
CATSEVAGDGGELFF
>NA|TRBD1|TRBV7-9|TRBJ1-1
TGTGCCAGCAGAGAAAATACCGGGACAGGAGACATGAACACTGAAGCTTTCTTT
CASRENTGTGDMNTEAFF
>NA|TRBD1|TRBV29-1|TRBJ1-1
TGCAGCGTGACCCCGGACAGGGGGCTTGCTGAAGCTTTCTTT
CSVTPDRGLAEAFF
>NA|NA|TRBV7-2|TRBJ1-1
TGTGCCAGCAGCCAGGACCCCCCGGCGAGGGACACTGAAGCTTTCTTT
CASSQDPPARDTEAFF
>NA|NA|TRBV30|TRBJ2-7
TGTGCCTTAGACAATAAGGACAGCTCCTACGAGCAGTACTTC
CALDNKDSSYEQYF
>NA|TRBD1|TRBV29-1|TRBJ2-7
TGCAGCGTCGATTCCGGACAGGGGTACTCCTACGAGCAGTACTTC
CSVDSGQGYSYEQYF
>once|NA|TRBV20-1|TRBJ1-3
TGCAGTGCTCCCTCCGGAGTTGGAAACACCATATATTTT
CSAPSGVGNTIYF
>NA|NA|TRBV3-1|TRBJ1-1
TGTGCCAGCAGCGGAACTAGGAACACTGAAGCTTTCTTT
CASSGTRNTEAFF
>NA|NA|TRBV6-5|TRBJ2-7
TGTGCCAGCAGCCCGGACAGAATCTCCTACGAGCAGTACTTC
CASSPDRISYEQYF
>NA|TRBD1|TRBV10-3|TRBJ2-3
TGTGCCATCAGTCCTGGACAGGGTAGGGATACGCAGTATTTT
CAISPGQGRDTQYF
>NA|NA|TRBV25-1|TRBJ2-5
TGTGCCAGCAGTCCCGCCGAGTGGGACACACAAGAGACCCAGTACTTC
CASSPAEWDTQETQYF
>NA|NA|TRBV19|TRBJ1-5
TGTGCCAGTAGTATGACCGGGGGCAATCAGCCCCAGCATTTT
CASSMTGGNQPQHF
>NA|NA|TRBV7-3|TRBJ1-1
TGTGCCAGCAGCCCTAATGGGGGGACCACTGAAGCTTTCTTT
CASSPNGGTTEAFF